This TCR beta chain originates from a study of T cells expressing NK-cell markers. For the study at large: Sorted CD3+CD56-NKG2C+, CD3+CD56+NKG2C+ and CD3+CD56+NKG2C- T cells supplied the TCR beta repertoires. HCMV seropositivity characterized most of the eight sequenced donors, and seronegativity one.

It was by 5'RACE template switching with UMIs that TCR beta cDNA was made. Using the 5' RACE reads, TCRdb records one entry per CDR3 protein without DNA. Recorded for this sample: about 300,000 distinct CDR3 sequences. Study results and limitations: In four donors, these clonotypes also led the CD3+CD56-NKG2C+ fraction.

As regards this clonotype: Its antigen is currently unknown.

The receptor comes from a woman aged 18 to 69 in good health. Input material: blood T cells: a sorted CD56 or NKG2C T cell subset, CD4+ or CD8+ T cells, or bulk PBMC T cells (not recorded which).

The CDR3 reads CASSFIPGNNEQFF. This chain uses TRBV5-5 with TRBJ2-1. CDR1 SGHKS and CDR2 YYEKEE come from the germline V gene (reference sequence). CDR3 length: 14 amino acids.